A single sample is the source of the 30 T cell receptor beta chains below, sequenced in a study of shared clonotypes between healthy human individuals. The table came from immunoSEQ multiplex PCR; TCRdb's copy has only in-frame clones and leaves some out. The table shows approximately 250,000 clones, with under 80% occurring only once. Sequenced: memory CD4+ T cells sorted from blood. Subset described: CD45RA-negative fraction. These receptors were collected from a man under 40 in good health.

This clone showed up just a few times. This same CDR3 is encoded by further DNA sequences in the sample. The genes are TRBV6-1 and TRBJ2-1, with D perhaps TRBD1 or TRBD2 (6 bases each). Germline-derived CDR1 and CDR2 are MNHNS and SASEGT. The CDR3 is 12 amino acids. Trimming left V 8 bases short and J 2 bases short, with 7 bases between. CDR3 sequence reads: CASGGPYNEQFF. The CDR3 DNA reads TGTGCCAGCGGGGGGCCCTACAATGAGCAGTTCTTC.

V is TRBV7-2 and J is TRBJ2-7, with 7 bases matching TRBD2. Per the germline V gene, CDR1 is SGHTA and CDR2 is FQGNSA. This CDR3 has 14 amino acids. The V gene end was trimmed by 1 base and the J gene end by 6 bases; junction bases not matched to a gene: 6. CDR3 protein: CASSLGRGRPEQYF. CDR3 DNA: TGTGCCAGCAGCTTAGGCCGCGGGAGACCCGAGCAGTACTTC.

The V call is TRBV11-3, the J call TRBJ2-7; D gene unclear. Germline V lookup: CDR1 SGHNT, CDR2 YENEEA. Trimming shortened V by 7 bases and J by 2 bases, and 9 bases separated the two germline ends. CDR3 length equals 12 residues. The CDR3, as DNA: TGTGCCAGCACTGGTGATACCTACGAGCAGTACTTC. This sequence encodes CASTGDTYEQYF.

This clone has a handful of counts. V is TRBV18 and J is TRBJ2-3; 7 bases fit TRBD2. CDR3 length: 13 residues. Losses at the gene ends were 2 bases for V and 6 bases for J; bases not matched to a gene: 2. Germline CDR1 reads KGHSH; CDR2 reads LQKENI. CDR3 sequence reads: CASSPNGGDTQYF. CDR3 coding DNA: TGTGCCAGCTCACCAAACGGGGGGGATACGCAGTATTTT.

This chain connects TRBV5-4 to TRBJ2-3, with 11 positions matching TRBD2. The length of the CDR3 is 16 residues. The germline V gene has CDR1 SGHNT and CDR2 YYREEE (reference sequence). V shed 6 bases, J shed 0 bases, and the junction held 6 bases outside the gene matches. The CDR3: CASKAGTSGSTDTQYF. The CDR3 DNA sequence: TGTGCCAGCAAGGCCGGGACTAGCGGTAGCACAGATACGCAGTATTTT.

There are a few counts of this clone. The J gene is TRBJ2-3, the V gene TRBV13, with 7 bases identical to TRBD2. CDR3 size: 17 residues. Germline CDR1 and CDR2: PRHDT and FYEKMQ (reference sequence). The junction had 10 bases not matched to a gene; V was cut back by 0 bases and J by 4 bases. CDR3 nucleotides: TGTGCCAGCAGCTTAGGCCGTAGTAAGCTAGCGGCAGATACGCAGTATTTT. It specifies CASSLGRSKLAADTQYF.

The V and J genes are TRBV11-2 and TRBJ1-3; D unresolved. Germline CDR1 SGHAT, CDR2 FQNNGV. V was pared by 3 bases and J by 2 bases, with 8 bases between. The CDR3 extends over 14 amino acids. For the CDR3, the DNA is TGTGCCAGCAGCTTTTCTGGGGCTGGAAACACCATATATTTT. Protein sequence: CASSFSGAGNTIYF.

The rearrangement uses TRBV5-4 and TRBJ1-2; D possibly corresponds to TRBD1 (6 bases). V lost 4 bases, J lost 7 bases, and 17 bases lay in between. The CDR3 runs to 14 residues. The germline V gene encodes CDR1 SGHNT and CDR2 YYREEE (reference sequence). The CDR3 nucleotides read TGTGCCAGCAGCCTCGGGCAGGGGAATATTGGCTACACCTTC. Translation: CASSLGQGNIGYTF.

In its sample, this clone was seen many times. The CDR3 region has the DNA TGTGCCAGCAGCCTTCGGGGACAGGGGTACGAGCAGTACTTC. Translated: CASSLRGQGYEQYF. The V gene is TRBV11-2, the J gene TRBJ2-7, with 10 bases that match TRBD1. The CDR3 spans 14 residues. Germline lookup yields CDR1 SGHAT and CDR2 FQNNGV. With V trimmed by 5 bases and J by 4 bases, 5 bases remained unmatched.

V usage is TRBV19 and J usage is TRBJ1-3; maybe TRBD1 (5 bases). Trimming stripped 3 bases from V and 0 bases from J, with 12 bases between. This CDR3 has 16 residues. CDR1 is LNHDA, CDR2 SQIVND, per germline (reference sequence). The CDR3 loop reads CASSMMGLTSGNTIYF. The CDR3, as DNA: TGTGCCAGTAGTATGATGGGACTGACCTCTGGAAACACCATATATTTT.

In its sample, this clone was seen once. This chain uses TRBV7-6 with TRBJ2-5, with 9 bases that match TRBD1. The CDR3 extends over 16 amino acids. The V and J ends lost 5 bases and 1 base, in that order; junction bases with no gene match: 8. Germline assignment: CDR1 SGHVS and CDR2 FNYEAQ. CDR3 in amino acids: CASSPSGQGIQETQYF. CDR3 coding DNA: TGTGCCAGCAGCCCATCAGGACAGGGGATCCAAGAGACCCAGTACTTC.

The chain carries TRBV14 and TRBJ2-1; possible D gene TRBD2, 6 bases. CDR3 length: 14 residues. V gave up 2 bases and J gave up 7 bases, with 12 bases separating them. CDR1 and CDR2 (germline): SGHDN, FVKESK. This CDR3 is CASSQQLGSNEQFF. Here the CDR3 DNA reads TGTGCCAGCAGCCAACAACTCGGGAGTAATGAGCAGTTCTTC.

The CDR3 protein is CASSLGQGEPQHF. CDR3 sequence (DNA): TGCGCCAGCAGCTTGGGACAGGGGGAGCCCCAGCATTTT. The chain employs TRBV5-1 and TRBJ1-5; 9 positions match TRBD1. With 0 bases clipped from V and 8 bases from J, the junction kept 0 bases outside the gene matches. The CDR3 covers 13 residues. Germline V gene data show CDR1 as SGHRS and CDR2 as YFSETQ.

The table lists this clone with a few counts. The CDR3 region is CASSFQPSWGTEAFF. CDR3 nucleotides: TGTGCCAGCAGCTTCCAGCCCAGTTGGGGCACTGAAGCTTTCTTT. The V call is TRBV7-2, the J call TRBJ1-1; D uncertain. Trimming pared 3 bases from V and 4 bases from J, leaving 15 bases between. This CDR3 spans 15 amino acids. The germline V gene has CDR1 SGHTA and CDR2 FQGNSA.

The J gene is TRBJ2-3, the V gene TRBV19; D uncertain. Looked up from germline, CDR1 is LNHDA and CDR2 is SQIVND (reference sequence). The V end was cut by 6 bases, the J end by 5 bases, with 9 bases between. The CDR3 spans 12 residues. The CDR3 loop is CASSFSGDTQYF. CDR3 coding DNA: TGTGCCAGTAGCTTTTCAGGAGATACGCAGTATTTT.

This clone was recorded a few times. For the CDR3, the DNA is TGTGCCAGCAGTCCCCTAGCGGTCTACGAGCAGTACTTC. The encoded protein is CASSPLAVYEQYF. J is TRBJ2-7 and V is TRBV7-2; 7 nucleotides align to TRBD2. The CDR3 is 13 residues long. Germline trimming cut 6 bases from V and 3 bases from J; bases unmatched to any gene: 5. The germline V gene has CDR1 SGHTA and CDR2 FQGNSA.

The chain joins TRBV28 to TRBJ2-7; TRBD2 aligns across 13 bases. The junction had 8 bases not matched to a gene; V was cut back by 8 bases and J by 4 bases. The CDR3 sequence is 15 residues long. The V gene's germline CDR1 is MDHEN and CDR2 SYDVKM. The CDR3 nucleotides are TGTGCCAGCTCCAGGACTAGCGGGAGTTGGTACGAGCAGTACTTC. Translation gives CASSRTSGSWYEQYF.

This clone was counted between two and nine times. The V and J genes are TRBV29-1 and TRBJ2-5; D is possibly TRBD1 or TRBD2 (5 bases each). The CDR3 extends over 12 amino acids. In germline, CDR1 is SQVTM, CDR2 ANQGSEA. V lost 6 bases, J lost 1 base, and 9 bases lay in between. The CDR3 nucleotides read TGCAGCGTCGGGACGAGCCAAGAGACCCAGTACTTC. Amino acids: CSVGTSQETQYF.

The V call is TRBV7-9, the J call TRBJ1-1; tentatively, D is TRBD1 (6 bases). The germline V and J ends were trimmed by 1 base and 0 bases, with 21 bases remaining between them. Germline loops: CDR1 SEHNR, CDR2 FQNEAQ (reference sequence). The CDR3 totals 19 residues. In DNA form, the CDR3 reads TGTGCCAGCAGCTTAGGGGTTTCGGGACACCGAACGGTGAACACTGAAGCTTTCTTT. Translation: CASSLGVSGHRTVNTEAFF.

V gene TRBV28 combines with J gene TRBJ2-7; tentative D call: TRBD1 (6 bases). Trimming pared 4 bases from V and 4 bases from J, leaving 8 bases between. The CDR3 is made up of 12 amino acids. Germline loops: CDR1 MDHEN, CDR2 SYDVKM. In DNA form, the CDR3 reads TGTGCCAGCAGTTCCGGACAGTACGAGCAGTACTTC. Protein product: CASSSGQYEQYF.

This chain connects TRBV28 to TRBJ2-7, with D unclear. The CDR3 extends over 13 amino acids. Germline V gives CDR1 MDHEN, CDR2 SYDVKM. The V end was cut by 3 bases, the J end by 3 bases, with 9 bases between. For the CDR3, the DNA is TGTGCCAGCAGTTTGAACAGCTACTACGAGCAGTACTTC. It is translated as CASSLNSYYEQYF.

The chain couples TRBV5-1 to TRBJ2-7; 7 nucleotides align to TRBD2. Germline V lookup: CDR1 SGHRS, CDR2 YFSETQ. V shed 0 bases and J 2 bases; nucleotides not matched to a gene: 5. The CDR3 length is 15 residues. CDR3 DNA sequence: TGCGCCAGCAGCTTGGGGGAGGGTTTGACCTACGAGCAGTACTTC. Translated, it gives CASSLGEGLTYEQYF.

The V gene is TRBV6-5, the J gene TRBJ1-3; D call uncertain. The CDR3 is 15 residues long. Trimming pared 4 bases from V and 2 bases from J, leaving 12 bases between. Germline-derived CDR1 and CDR2 are MNHEY and SVGAGI. CDR3 sequence reads: CASSFSPGTGNTIYF. The CDR3 DNA reads TGTGCCAGCAGTTTTTCCCCTGGGACTGGAAACACCATATATTTT.

This clone turned up a few times. The rearrangement joins TRBV2 to TRBJ2-7, with 7 bases identical to TRBD1. The germline V gene encodes CDR1 SNHLY and CDR2 FYNNEI. After removal of 9 bases from V and 3 bases from J, the junction contained 8 bases not matched to a gene. The CDR3 spans 13 residues. DNA of the CDR3: TGTGCCAGAATGCTCCCAGGGGGCTACGAGCAGTACTTC. It specifies CARMLPGGYEQYF.

The table lists this clone with a few counts. Other DNA sequences in this specimen translate into the identical CDR3. The chain recombines TRBV28 with TRBJ1-2; no clear D. The V end was cut by 3 bases, the J end by 4 bases, with 3 bases between. The germline CDR1 and CDR2 sequences are MDHEN and SYDVKM. The CDR3 is 11 residues long. The CDR3 sequence: CASSFVYGYTF. The CDR3 bases are TGTGCCAGCAGTTTCGTCTATGGCTACACCTTC.

In this sample, this clone turned up a few times. The chain uses TRBV13 and TRBJ2-1; 12 positions match TRBD2. The CDR3 is 18 amino acids. Germline assignment: CDR1 PRHDT and CDR2 FYEKMQ (reference sequence). V lost 6 bases, J lost 3 bases, and 12 bases stayed unmatched. The CDR3 nucleotides are TGTGCCAGCAGTCTCCGTCGACTAGCGGGAGTGCACTACAATGAGCAGTTCTTC. As protein: CASSLRRLAGVHYNEQFF.

The chain carries TRBV7-2 and TRBJ1-3; possibly TRBD1 for D (5 bases). This CDR3 has 14 residues. The ends were cut back, 5 bases at V and 8 bases at J, with 16 bases in the middle. Germline V gene sequence: CDR1 SGHTA, CDR2 FQGNSA. The CDR3 DNA is TGTGCCAGCAGCCCTGGGACGGGGAGACACACCATATATTTT. Protein product: CASSPGTGRHTIYF.

This clone was counted only a few times. The J gene is TRBJ2-1, the V gene TRBV4-2; 10 bases line up with TRBD2. V shed 0 bases and J 6 bases; nucleotides not matched to a gene: 2. This CDR3 is built from 15 residues. Looked up from germline, CDR1 is LGHNA and CDR2 is YNFKEQ. The CDR3 DNA reads as TGTGCCAGCAGCCAAGAGTCTAGCGGGAGCAATGAGCAGTTCTTC. This sequence encodes CASSQESSGSNEQFF.

In its sample, this clone was seen many times. This chain uses TRBV4-1 with TRBJ2-1, with 9 bases fitting TRBD2. The trim removed 1 base at V and 7 bases at J, leaving 8 bases unmatched. CDR3 length: 16 residues. The V gene's germline CDR1 is MGHRA and CDR2 YSYEKL. CDR3 nucleotide sequence: TGCGCCAGCAGCCAAGGGGGACTAGCCTTTAGGAATGAGCAGTTCTTC. Its protein is CASSQGGLAFRNEQFF.

The chain employs TRBV6-1 and TRBJ1-3; D not certain. Germline V lookup: CDR1 MNHNS, CDR2 SASEGT. The CDR3 extends over 12 amino acids. Trimming took off 6 bases at V and 4 bases at J, with 7 bases between the two ends. The CDR3 coding sequence is TGTGCCAGCAGCAGATACGGAAACACCATATATTTT. Translating it yields CASSRYGNTIYF.